Following are 2 T cell receptor beta chains from one sample sequenced in a study of graft-versus-host responses after intestinal transplantation (dated by TCRdb to the early 2020s). Antigens for these TCRs are unknown. The time point label corresponds to: cells obtained before transplantation from donor or recipient. Libraries were constructed by the immunoSEQ multiplex PCR assay. This immuneACCESS table, as held by TCRdb, lists in-frame sequences with V and J called but not all clones. Of the missing ones, under half trace to an unresolved V gene in checked studies; the others have no known cause. This sample gives approximately 39,000 clones in total; approximately 93% of them show up just once. About 0.22% of the sample is in the top ten clones. The input for sequencing was unstimulated CD4+ T cells sorted from spleen or lymph node cells, taken before transplant. The receptor set was obtained from a human donor who was the organ donor for an intestinal transplant.

The genes are TRBV2 and TRBJ1-6; D perhaps matches TRBD1 (5 bases). CDR1 SNHLY and CDR2 FYNNEI come from the germline V gene. V shed 3 bases and J shed 11 bases, with 5 bases lying between them. CDR3 size: 11 residues. CDR3 amino acids: CASSEGPPLHF. DNA of the CDR3: TGTGCCAGCAGTGAGGGGCCACCCCTCCACTTT. The full variable domain, rest sourced from reference TRBV2 and TRBJ1-6, is EPEVTQTPSHQVTQMGQEVILRCVPISNHLYFYWYRQILGQKVEFLVSFYNNEISEKSEIFDDQFSVERPDGSNFTLKIRSTKLEDSAMYFCASSEGPPLHFGNGTRLTVT.

The rearrangement links TRBV15 to TRBJ2-5; D gene ambiguous. CDR1 and CDR2 from the germline V gene are LNHNV and YYDKDF (reference sequence). The CDR3 is 15 amino acids. V gave up 0 bases and J gave up 5 bases, with 13 bases separating them. The CDR3 reads CATSRDLRREETQYF. The CDR3 coding sequence is TGTGCCACCAGCAGAGATTTGCGGCGCGAGGAGACCCAGTACTTC. Complete variable domain (other parts from reference TRBV15 and TRBJ2-5): DAMVIQNPRYQVTQFGKPVTLSCSQTLNHNVMYWYQQKSSQAPKLLFHYYDKDFNNEADTPDNFQSRRPNTSFCFLDIRSPGLGDTAMYLCATSRDLRREETQYFGPGTRLLVL.